A single T cell receptor (beta chain) is shown here with its context. Sequencing was performed with immunoSEQ multiplex PCR; in TCRdb, only in-frame clones are kept and a portion is missing. Of roughly 380,000 clones in the sample, 87% were seen once. Recovery among Cohort 3 donors was established by two negative PCRs, clearance, or symptom resolution. The trim removed 10 bases at V and 5 bases at J, leaving 8 bases unmatched. This CDR3 region has 13 residues. In germline, CDR1 is WSHSY, CDR2 SAAADI. This entry belongs to a study of blood T cell repertoires in COVID-19. The genes are TRBV10-2 and TRBJ1-5; 7 bases align to TRBD1. This receptor was taken from a woman aged 30 to 39 who had recovered from COVID-19. The specimen was PBMCs or T cells enriched from blood (not recorded which). The DNA for the CDR3 is TGCGCCACCTCGACAGGGTGGGATCAGCCCCAGCATTTT. Protein sequence: CATSTGWDQPQHF.